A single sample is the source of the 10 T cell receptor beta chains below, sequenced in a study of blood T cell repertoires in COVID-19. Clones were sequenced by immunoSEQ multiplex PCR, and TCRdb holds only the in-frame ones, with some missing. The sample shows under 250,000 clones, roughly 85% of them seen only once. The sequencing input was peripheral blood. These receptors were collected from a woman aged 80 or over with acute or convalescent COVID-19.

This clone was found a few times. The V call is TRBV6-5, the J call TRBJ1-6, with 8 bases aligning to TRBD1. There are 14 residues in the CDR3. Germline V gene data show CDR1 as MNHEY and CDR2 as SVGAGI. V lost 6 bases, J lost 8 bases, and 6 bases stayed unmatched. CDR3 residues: CASSRQGLDSPLHF. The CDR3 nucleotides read TGTGCCAGCAGCAGACAGGGGTTAGATTCACCCCTCCACTTT.

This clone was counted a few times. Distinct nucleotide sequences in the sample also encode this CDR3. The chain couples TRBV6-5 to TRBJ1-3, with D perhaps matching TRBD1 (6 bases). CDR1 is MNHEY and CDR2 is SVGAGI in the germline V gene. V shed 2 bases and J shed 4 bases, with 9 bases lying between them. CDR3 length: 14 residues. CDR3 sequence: CASSYTGPGNTIYF. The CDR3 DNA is TGTGCCAGCAGTTACACAGGGCCGGGAAACACCATATATTTT.

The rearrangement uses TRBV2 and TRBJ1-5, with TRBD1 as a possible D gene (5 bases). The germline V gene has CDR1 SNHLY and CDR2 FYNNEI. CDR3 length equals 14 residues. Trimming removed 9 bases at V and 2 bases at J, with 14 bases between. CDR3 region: CASCGAWGNQPQHF. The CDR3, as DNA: TGTGCCAGTTGTGGGGCTTGGGGCAATCAGCCCCAGCATTTT. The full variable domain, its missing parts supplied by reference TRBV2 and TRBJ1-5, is EPEVTQTPSHQVTQMGQEVILRCVPISNHLYFYWYRQILGQKVEFLVSFYNNEISEKSEIFDDQFSVERPDGSNFTLKIRSTKLEDSAMYFCASCGAWGNQPQHFGDGTRLSIL.

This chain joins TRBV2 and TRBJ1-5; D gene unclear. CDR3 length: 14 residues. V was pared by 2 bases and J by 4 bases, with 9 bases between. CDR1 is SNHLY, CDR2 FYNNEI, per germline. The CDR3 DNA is TGTGCCAGCAGTGAAAGGTTCAGGAATCAGCCCCAGCATTTT. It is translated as CASSERFRNQPQHF. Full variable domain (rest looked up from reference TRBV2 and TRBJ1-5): EPEVTQTPSHQVTQMGQEVILRCVPISNHLYFYWYRQILGQKVEFLVSFYNNEISEKSEIFDDQFSVERPDGSNFTLKIRSTKLEDSAMYFCASSERFRNQPQHFGDGTRLSIL.

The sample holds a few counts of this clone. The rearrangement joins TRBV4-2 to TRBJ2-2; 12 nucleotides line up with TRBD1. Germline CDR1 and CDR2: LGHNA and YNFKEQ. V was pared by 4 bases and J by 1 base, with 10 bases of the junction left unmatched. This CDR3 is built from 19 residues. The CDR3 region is CASSPLGTGGEMNTGELFF. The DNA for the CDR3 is TGTGCCAGCAGCCCCCTCGGGACAGGGGGCGAAATGAACACCGGGGAGCTGTTTTTT.

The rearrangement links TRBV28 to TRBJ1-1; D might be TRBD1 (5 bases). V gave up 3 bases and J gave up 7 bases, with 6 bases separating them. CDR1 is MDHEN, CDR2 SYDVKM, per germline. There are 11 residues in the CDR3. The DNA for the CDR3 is TGTGCCAGCAGTTTGCAGGGTGAAGCTTTCTTT. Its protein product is CASSLQGEAFF. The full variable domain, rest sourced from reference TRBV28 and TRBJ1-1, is DVKVTQSSRYLVKRTGEKVFLECVQDMDHENMFWYRQDPGLGLRLIYFSYDVKMKEKGDIPEGYSVSREKKERFSLILESASTNQTSMYLCASSLQGEAFFGQGTRLTVV.

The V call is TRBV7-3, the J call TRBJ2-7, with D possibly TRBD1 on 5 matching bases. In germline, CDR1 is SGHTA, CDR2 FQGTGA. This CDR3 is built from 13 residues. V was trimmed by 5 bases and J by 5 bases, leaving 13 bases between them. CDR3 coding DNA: TGTGCCAGCAGCAAAAGGGGTGGTCACGAGCAGTACTTC. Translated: CASSKRGGHEQYF.

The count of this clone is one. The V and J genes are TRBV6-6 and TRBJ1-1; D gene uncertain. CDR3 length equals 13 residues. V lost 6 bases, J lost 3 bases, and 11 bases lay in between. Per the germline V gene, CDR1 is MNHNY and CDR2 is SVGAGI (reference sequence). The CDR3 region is CASRIELDTEAFF. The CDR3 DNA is TGTGCCAGCAGAATCGAGCTGGACACTGAAGCTTTCTTT.

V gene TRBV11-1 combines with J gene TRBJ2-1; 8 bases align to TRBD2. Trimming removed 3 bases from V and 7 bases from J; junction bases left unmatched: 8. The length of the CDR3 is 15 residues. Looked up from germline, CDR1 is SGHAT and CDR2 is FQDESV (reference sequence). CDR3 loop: CASSLQRGLRNEQFF. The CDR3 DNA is TGTGCCAGCAGCTTGCAGCGGGGGCTAAGGAATGAGCAGTTCTTC.

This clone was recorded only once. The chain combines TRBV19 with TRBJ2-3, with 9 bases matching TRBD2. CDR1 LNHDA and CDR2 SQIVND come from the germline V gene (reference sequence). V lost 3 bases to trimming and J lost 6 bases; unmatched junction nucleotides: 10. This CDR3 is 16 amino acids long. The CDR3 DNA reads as TGTGCCAGTAGTATGGGGCGGGGGGGCCTGGTGGATACGCAGTATTTT. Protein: CASSMGRGGLVDTQYF.